This TCR beta chain was observed in a study of blood T cells in healthy people across ages. The second PCR ran roughly 7 to 11 cycles with a sample-barcoded 5' primer and J-beta primers. TCRdb re-called the 5' RACE reads with MiXCR, one entry per CDR3 protein. This sample has some 1.6 million distinct CDR3 sequences, with about 32% found just once. This clonotype was detected ten times or more. This CDR3 is 18 amino acids long. Trimming removed 0 bases from V and 1 base from J; junction bases left unmatched: 7. Germline V CDR1 and CDR2: SQVTM, ANQGSEA. This sequence was found in a woman aged 25 to 39 in good health. The V and J genes are TRBV29-1 and TRBJ2-5; 14 nucleotides line up with TRBD2. What was sequenced was blood. CDR3 coding DNA: TGCAGCGTTGAAGATTTGACTAGCGGGAGGGTAGTCCAAGAGACCCAGTACTTC. This codes for CSVEDLTSGRVVQETQYF.